The next 24 T cell receptor beta chains were all read from a single sample in a study of blood T cells in healthy people across ages. The authors ran a second PCR of about 6 to 11 cycles using a sample-barcoded 5' primer and a J-beta primer mix. TCRdb reprocessed the 5' RACE reads via MiXCR and lists one record per CDR3 protein. The profile shows around 1.5 million distinct CDR3 sequences, approximately 40% of them singletons. Sequenced: blood. All receptors derive from a woman in her late teens or twenties in good health.

In its sample, this clonotype was seen a few times. This chain links TRBV10-3 with TRBJ2-5; D not resolved. CDR1 ENHRY and CDR2 SYGVKD come from the germline V gene. The V and J ends lost 6 bases and 5 bases respectively, with 16 bases between them. This CDR3 region has 14 residues. The CDR3: CAIREGALGETQYF. The CDR3 DNA reads TGTGCCATCAGGGAAGGTGCGCTCGGGGAGACCCAGTACTTC.

V gene TRBV27 combines with J gene TRBJ2-7; 7 bases align to TRBD2. The V gene end was trimmed by 4 bases and the J gene end by 3 bases; junction bases not matched to a gene: 6. CDR1 and CDR2 (germline): MNHEY, SMNVEV (reference sequence). This CDR3 has 14 amino acids. CDR3 coding DNA: TGTGCCAGCAGTTCCCGCGGGAGTGACTACGAGCAGTACTTC. It codes for CASSSRGSDYEQYF.

The chain links TRBV20-1 to TRBJ2-5; 10 bases align to TRBD2. This CDR3 has 15 amino acids. The J segment lost 2 bases and the V segment lost 3 bases, leaving 6 bases of the junction unmatched. Germline assignment: CDR1 DFQATT and CDR2 SNEGSKA (reference sequence). Written as DNA, the CDR3 is TGCAGTGCTAGGTTGTCTAGCGGGAGTCAAGAGACCCAGTACTTC. Amino acids: CSARLSSGSQETQYF.

V usage is TRBV6-1 and J usage is TRBJ2-1, with TRBD2 identical over 13 bases. The V gene end was trimmed by 7 bases and the J gene end by 3 bases; junction bases not matched to a gene: 3. This CDR3 has 15 amino acids. Germline assignment: CDR1 MNHNS and CDR2 SASEGT. The CDR3 protein is CASTWTSGSYNEQFF. CDR3 nucleotides: TGTGCCAGCACTTGGACTAGCGGGAGCTACAATGAGCAGTTCTTC.

This clonotype has just a few counts. The J gene is TRBJ1-2, the V gene TRBV25-1, with D unresolved. The CDR3 covers 10 residues. Germline assignment: CDR1 MGHDK and CDR2 SYGVNS. Trimming removed 4 bases from V and 9 bases from J, with 6 bases in between. The CDR3 region is CASSGMSYTF. For the CDR3, the DNA is TGTGCCAGCAGTGGGATGAGCTACACCTTC.

The chain employs TRBV5-4 and TRBJ2-7; weak D call: TRBD1 (6 bases). Germline loops: CDR1 SGHNT, CDR2 YYREEE (reference sequence). This CDR3 has 15 residues. V was pared by 4 bases and J by 2 bases, with 16 bases between. CDR3 amino acids: CASSAQGLGAYEQYF. In DNA, the CDR3 is TGTGCCAGCAGCGCACAGGGATTGGGGGCCTACGAGCAGTACTTC.

The DNA for the CDR3 is TGTGCCAGTCGGGAACTGTATGGCTACACCTTC. It specifies CASRELYGYTF. The gene calls are TRBV28 and TRBJ1-2; D gene uncertain. V was trimmed by 9 bases and J by 5 bases, leaving 10 bases between them. Per the germline V gene, CDR1 is MDHEN and CDR2 is SYDVKM. This CDR3 has 11 amino acids.

This clonotype was picked up a small number of times. This sequence joins TRBV28 and TRBJ2-5; perhaps TRBD1 as D (5 bases). Germline CDR1 and CDR2: MDHEN and SYDVKM. This CDR3 comprises 18 residues. V lost 4 bases and J 0 bases, leaving 21 bases between the germline ends. The CDR3 reads CASSSGQGISRYQETQYF. CDR3 bases: TGTGCCAGCAGTTCTGGGCAGGGAATATCCCGCTACCAAGAGACCCAGTACTTC. The full variable domain, rest sourced from reference TRBV28 and TRBJ2-5, is DVKVTQSSRYLVKRTGEKVFLECVQDMDHENMFWYRQDPGLGLRLIYFSYDVKMKEKGDIPEGYSVSREKKERFSLILESASTNQTSMYLCASSSGQGISRYQETQYFGPGTRLLVL.

A few counts support this clonotype. The chain links TRBV21-1 to TRBJ2-7. TRBV21-1 corresponds to a pseudogene. The CDR3 sequence is 11 residues long. The CDR3 is CASKASYEQYF. The CDR3 DNA reads TGTGCCAGCAAGGCATCGTACGAGCAGTACTTC.

The rearrangement uses TRBV4-1 and TRBJ2-5; no clear D. The CDR3 spans 14 residues. The V end was cut by 0 bases, the J end by 5 bases, with 10 bases between. Germline CDR1 and CDR2: MGHRA and YSYEKL. The CDR3 coding sequence is TGCGCCAGCAGCCAAGATGGGGTGAGGGAGACCCAGTACTTC. Encoded protein: CASSQDGVRETQYF.

This clonotype was detected only a few times. V gene TRBV21-1 combines with J gene TRBJ2-6; TRBD1 is taken as the D call from the table, unchecked against the DNA. TRBV21-1 is deemed a pseudogene. The CDR3 has 13 amino acids. The CDR3 spells CASSRTGLGVLTF. CDR3 nucleotides: TGTGCCAGCAGCAGAACAGGGTTGGGCGTCCTGACTTTC.

This clonotype has only a few counts. The chain recombines TRBV12-3 or TRBV12-4 with TRBJ2-1, with a tentative D call TRBD2 (5 bases). V was cut by 0 bases and J by 4 bases, with 19 bases left in between. CDR3 length: 18 residues. The CDR3 sequence is CASSLASGVRRFYNEQFF. In DNA form, the CDR3 reads TGTGCCAGCAGTTTAGCGTCCGGGGTAAGGAGATTTTACAATGAGCAGTTCTTC.

This sequence joins TRBV12-5 and TRBJ2-7; TRBD1 matches at 9 bases. Looked up from germline, CDR1 is LGHNT and CDR2 is FRNRAP. With 0 bases clipped from V and 2 bases from J, the junction kept 8 bases outside the gene matches. The CDR3 has 17 amino acids. The CDR3 spells CASGLVVGGQGTYEQYF. Written as DNA, the CDR3 is TGTGCTAGTGGTTTGGTAGTAGGGGGACAGGGCACCTACGAGCAGTACTTC.

The CDR3 DNA reads as TGTGCCAGCAGTTTGCTTCAGGGGGCGTGGGGTAATGAGCAGTTCTTC. This gives the protein CASSLLQGAWGNEQFF. J is TRBJ2-1 and V is TRBV28; 8 positions agree with TRBD1. Germline lookup yields CDR1 MDHEN and CDR2 SYDVKM. The CDR3 has 16 amino acids. The ends lost 3 bases at V and 7 bases at J; junction bases unmatched: 11.

This rearrangement joins TRBV6-1 to TRBJ2-2; D gene unclear. Between the trimmed V and J ends, which lost 1 base and 1 base, there was a span of 10 bases. Germline CDR1 reads MNHNS; CDR2 reads SASEGT. This CDR3 region has 16 residues. Here the CDR3 DNA reads TGTGCCAGCAGTGAAGGCGGCTATTTGAACACCGGGGAGCTGTTTTTT. Translating it yields CASSEGGYLNTGELFF.

Only a few counts were recorded for this clonotype. The V and J genes are TRBV9 and TRBJ2-1; 7 nucleotides agree with TRBD2. With 0 bases clipped from V and 8 bases from J, the junction kept 8 bases outside the gene matches. This CDR3 has 15 residues. Germline V gene lookup returns CDR1 SGDLS and CDR2 YYNGEE. The CDR3 reads CASSVGEGREHEQFF. The CDR3 region has the DNA TGTGCCAGCAGCGTAGGTGAAGGGAGGGAGCATGAGCAGTTCTTC.

This clonotype was detected only once. The gene calls are TRBV28 and TRBJ1-2; perhaps TRBD1 as D (5 bases). The germline V gene encodes CDR1 MDHEN and CDR2 SYDVKM. Deletions cut 8 bases from V and 10 bases from J, with 17 bases between. The CDR3 is made up of 12 amino acids. CDR3 residues: CASQRGGEPYTF. As DNA, the CDR3 is TGTGCCAGCCAACGGGGCGGGGAACCCTACACCTTC.

In its sample, this clonotype was seen a few times. The CDR3 DNA is TGTGCCAGCAGGAGGGACTATCTTTTCAATGAGCAGTTCTTC. This gives the protein CASRRDYLFNEQFF. The chain has TRBV6-1 and TRBJ2-1; 7 bases fit TRBD2. The CDR3 length is 14 residues. V gave up 6 bases and J gave up 6 bases; unmatched junction bases: 8. Germline CDR1 and CDR2: MNHNS and SASEGT.

This clonotype was counted a few times. The gene calls are TRBV2 and TRBJ1-1, with D tentatively TRBD1 (6 bases). Germline values: CDR1 SNHLY, CDR2 FYNNEI. Trimming shortened V by 6 bases and J by 10 bases, and 18 bases separated the two germline ends. This CDR3 region has 13 residues. CDR3 loop: CASSGVAGVAAFF. CDR3 DNA: TGTGCCAGCAGCGGGGTGGCAGGGGTTGCAGCTTTCTTT.

The chain uses TRBV6-1 and TRBJ1-3, with D hard to call. CDR3 size: 12 residues. The V end was cut by 6 bases, the J end by 0 bases, with 3 bases between. The germline CDR1 and CDR2 sequences are MNHNS and SASEGT. CDR3 nucleotide sequence: TGTGCCAGCAGGGGCTCTGGAAACACCATATATTTT. Translated: CASRGSGNTIYF.

CDR3 sequence: CASSLLTGAGTYNEQFF. CDR3 DNA sequence: TGTGCCAGCAGCTTACTAACGGGCGCCGGTACCTACAATGAGCAGTTCTTC. J is TRBJ2-1 and V is TRBV11-2; D unclear. V lost 2 bases to trimming and J lost 2 bases, with 16 bases between them. CDR1 is SGHAT, CDR2 FQNNGV, per germline. This CDR3 is 17 amino acids long. The variable domain in full, completed from reference TRBV11-2 and TRBJ2-1, reads EAGVAQSPRYKIIEKRQSVAFWCNPISGHATLYWYQQILGQGPKLLIQFQNNGVVDDSQLPKDRFSAERLKGVDSTLKIQPAKLEDSAVYLCASSLLTGAGTYNEQFFGPGTRLTVL.

The chain combines TRBV5-1 with TRBJ2-7; no firm D call. The V end was cut by 0 bases, the J end by 2 bases, with 15 bases between. The CDR3 totals 16 residues. In germline, CDR1 is SGHRS, CDR2 YFSETQ. CDR3 nucleotides: TGCGCCAGCAGCTTGGCCGTGAGTAACGGTACCTACGAGCAGTACTTC. This gives the protein CASSLAVSNGTYEQYF.

The table lists this clonotype with a count of one. The genes are TRBV3-1 and TRBJ2-1; 14 nucleotides match TRBD2. Germline loops: CDR1 LGHDT, CDR2 YNNKEL (reference sequence). The V gene end was trimmed by 3 bases and the J gene end by 10 bases; junction bases not matched to a gene: 2. This CDR3 contains 14 residues. In nucleotides, the CDR3 is TGTGCCAGCAGCCACGGGACTAGCGGGAGAGAGCAGTTCTTC. This encodes CASSHGTSGREQFF.

This chain uses TRBV5-6 with TRBJ1-2; a possible D gene is TRBD1 (5 bases). The germline V gene encodes CDR1 SGHDT and CDR2 YYEEEE. V was cut by 5 bases and J by 5 bases, with 22 bases left in between. CDR3 length: 16 amino acids. The CDR3 spells CASSMRQRESLYGYTF. The CDR3 DNA sequence: TGTGCCAGCAGTATGAGACAGCGAGAGTCTCTATATGGCTACACCTTC.